These T cell receptor beta chains were read from a single sample in a study of T-cell reconstitution after alpha-beta-depleted transplantation in children. TCRdb independently ran MiXCR on the PCR reads; one entry per CDR3 protein. The sample includes fewer than 350,000 distinct CDR3 sequences, around 9.1% of them seen just once. The source was PBMCs, collected before TCRalphabeta/CD19-depleted stem cell transplant. The receptors were sampled from a boy less than two years old with acute myeloid leukemia, due to receive a stem cell transplant. Both conserved end residues are part of each CDR3. Each record gives: clone size, D gene, J gene, V gene, CDR3 DNA, CDR3 protein. A D gene is named only where the DNA matches it firmly. Size tells how often a clone was seen (once, few, many) or the class of an expanded clone, and some rows leave it out.

many | NA | TRBJ2-2 | TRBV20-1 | TGCAGTGCTAGAGGATTGGGCAGGAGCGAGCTGTTTTTT | CSARGLGRSELFF
NA | NA | TRBJ2-7 | TRBV7-8 | TGTGCCAGCAGCTTGGAGCGGACCGACGAGCAGTACTTC | CASSLERTDEQYF
many | TRBD1 | TRBJ1-1 | TRBV7-9 | TGTGCCAGCAGCTTAACAGGGGGCGCGGACACTGAAGCTTTCTTT | CASSLTGGADTEAFF
many | NA | TRBJ2-1 | TRBV29-1 | TGCAGCGCCCTCCAGACTAGAGACAATGAGCAGTTCTTC | CSALQTRDNEQFF
many | TRBD1 | TRBJ1-6 | TRBV5-1 | TGCGCCAGCAGCCCCACCGGACAGGGAAGCTCCTATAATTCACCCCTCCACTTT | CASSPTGQGSSYNSPLHF
few | NA | TRBJ2-1 | TRBV7-9 | TGTGCCAGCAGCCCATCCGTAGCGGACAATGAGCAGTTCTTC | CASSPSVADNEQFF
few | TRBD1 | TRBJ2-7 | TRBV9 | TGTGCCAGCAGCGTAGACCAGGGGGCTTACGAGCAGTACTTC | CASSVDQGAYEQYF
many | TRBD1 | TRBJ2-7 | TRBV5-4 | TGTGCCAGCAGCTGGGACCGGGACAGGGAGTACTTC | CASSWDRDREYF
few | NA | TRBJ1-2 | TRBV19 | TGTGCCAGTAGTCGGGTTACTACTAACTATGGCTACACCTTC | CASSRVTTNYGYTF
many | NA | TRBJ2-1 | TRBV30 | TGTGCCTGGACCCGGGGCGGACCATATGAGCAGTTCTTC | CAWTRGGPYEQFF
many | NA | TRBJ2-3 | TRBV7-3 | TGTGCCAGCAGCTTGGGGCCTAGGGGCACAGATACGCAGTATTTT | CASSLGPRGTDTQYF
many | NA | TRBJ2-2 | TRBV28 | TGTGCCAGCAGTTTAGGTCTGACCGGGGAGCTGTTTTTT | CASSLGLTGELFF
many | NA | TRBJ2-2 | TRBV7-6 | TGTGCCAGCAGCGTAACAGGGACCGGGGAGCTGTTTTTT | CASSVTGTGELFF
few | TRBD1 | TRBJ2-1 | TRBV5-1 | TGCGCCAGCAGCTACCTTACCGGGACAGAGTCCTACAATGAGCAGTTCTTC | CASSYLTGTESYNEQFF
many | TRBD1 | TRBJ2-7 | TRBV7-2 | TGTGCCAGCAGCACTATGACTGGGACAGGGGTTTCCTACGAGCAGTACTTC | CASSTMTGTGVSYEQYF
few | NA | TRBJ2-7 | TRBV29-1 | TGCAGCGTTAGAGGACAGACCTACGAGCAGTACTTC | CSVRGQTYEQYF
NA | NA | TRBJ2-3 | TRBV3-1 | TGTGCCAGCAGCCAAGATAGAGACCGATATACGCAGTATTTT | CASSQDRDRYTQYF
many | TRBD2 | TRBJ2-5 | TRBV5-1 | TGCGCCAGCAGCTTGGATCCTAGCGGGGGCCTCCAAGAGACCCAGTACTTC | CASSLDPSGGLQETQYF
many | TRBD2 | TRBJ2-3 | TRBV6-5 | TGTGCCAGCAGTTCCTTAGCGGGAGGGCCGTCAGATACGCAGTATTTT | CASSSLAGGPSDTQYF
many | TRBD2 | TRBJ2-3 | TRBV7-2 | TGTGCCAGCAGCTTAGTAGGGGCGGGGGGGCCGACAGATACGCAGTATTTT | CASSLVGAGGPTDTQYF
many | NA | TRBJ2-7 | TRBV6-5 | TGTGCCAGCAGGTCGGGGCAGGGGAACGAGCAGTACTTC | CASRSGQGNEQYF
many | TRBD1 | TRBJ1-3 | TRBV28 | TGTGCCAGCAGGCCGGGACAGTTCTCTGGAAACACCATATATTTT | CASRPGQFSGNTIYF
many | NA | TRBJ1-2 | TRBV6-1 | TGTGCCAGCAGTGGTGGCTTCAACTATGGCTACACCTTC | CASSGGFNYGYTF
many | NA | TRBJ2-1 | TRBV7-9 | TGTGCCAGCAGCTTAACGGGACGCTATGAGCAGTTCTTC | CASSLTGRYEQFF
many | TRBD1 | TRBJ2-1 | TRBV12-3/TRBV12-4 | TGTGCCAGCAGTCCGACAGGGCCCCCTTACAATGAGCAGTTCTTC | CASSPTGPPYNEQFF
many | NA | TRBJ2-7 | TRBV11-2 | TGTGCCAGCAGTCCCGGGGGACTCTACGAGCAGTACTTC | CASSPGGLYEQYF
many | TRBD2 | TRBJ2-7 | TRBV7-2 | TGTGCCAGCAGCGCTAGCGGAGTCCCCTACGAGCAGTACTTC | CASSASGVPYEQYF
many | NA | TRBJ2-1 | TRBV4-3 | TGCGCCAGCAGCCGCCAAATCGATGGCGTGAATGAGCAGTTCTTC | CASSRQIDGVNEQFF
many | NA | TRBJ1-2 | TRBV2 | TGTGCCAGCAGTGAACACAGGGTCTACGGCTACACCTTC | CASSEHRVYGYTF
NA | NA | TRBJ2-4 | TRBV29-1 | TGCAGCGTTGGCGGAAAAAACATTCAGTACTTC | CSVGGKNIQYF
few | NA | TRBJ2-5 | TRBV7-9 | TGTGCCAGCAGCTCCGGAGACCTCCAAGAGACCCAGTACTTC | CASSSGDLQETQYF
many | TRBD2 | TRBJ2-3 | TRBV6-1 | TGTGCCAGCAGTCGTAGCGGGGCCGAAACAGATACGCAGTATTTT | CASSRSGAETDTQYF
NA | NA | TRBJ2-6 | TRBV6-5 | TGTGCCAGCAGTTACTCGTTGGCCTCTGGGGCCAACGTCCTGACTTTC | CASSYSLASGANVLTF
many | NA | TRBJ2-7 | TRBV5-1 | TGCGCCAGCAGCTTTGGGGGCGCGGGAGACGAGCAGTACTTC | CASSFGGAGDEQYF
many | NA | TRBJ1-1 | TRBV19 | TGTGCCAGCCGTTTTAGCATGAACACTGAAGCTTTCTTT | CASRFSMNTEAFF
few | NA | TRBJ1-2 | TRBV28 | TGTGCCAGCACGCGGGGGGCAACCGACTATGGCTACACCTTC | CASTRGATDYGYTF
NA | TRBD2 | TRBJ2-3 | TRBV5-4 | TGTGCCAGCAGCTTTCTAGCGGGGTATGGAACAGATACGCAGTATTTT | CASSFLAGYGTDTQYF
many | TRBD2 | TRBJ2-1 | TRBV5-1 | TGCGCCAGCAGTTTCGGGACTAGCGGGGTCTACAATGAGCAGTTCTTC | CASSFGTSGVYNEQFF
many | NA | TRBJ1-5 | TRBV18 | TGTGCCAGCTCAGAGAGCACAGGGAGCAATCAGCCCCAGCATTTT | CASSESTGSNQPQHF
few | NA | TRBJ1-1 | TRBV20-1 | TGCAGTGCTAGAGAGGCCAGGGCTAACACTGAAGCTTTCTTT | CSAREARANTEAFF
few | TRBD1 | TRBJ2-1 | TRBV28 | TGTGCCAGCAGTTTACAGGGGGCAGGTAGGAATGAGCAGTTCTTC | CASSLQGAGRNEQFF
few | NA | TRBJ1-1 | TRBV20-1 | TGCAGTGCTAGAGGACCACTTGGGATGAACACTGAAGCTTTCTTT | CSARGPLGMNTEAFF
many | TRBD2 | TRBJ2-7 | TRBV20-1 | TGCAGTGCTAGCCCGACTAGCGGGGCCTACGAGCAGTACTTC | CSASPTSGAYEQYF
NA | NA | TRBJ2-5 | TRBV12-3/TRBV12-4 | TGTGCCAGCAGACCCCAGGGGCGGGGGACCCAGTACTTC | CASRPQGRGTQYF
many | NA | TRBJ1-6 | TRBV12-3/TRBV12-4 | TGTGCCAGCAGTATCGACAGAAGATATAATTCACCCCTCCACTTT | CASSIDRRYNSPLHF
many | NA | TRBJ2-3 | TRBV7-2 | TGTGCCAGCACCCCTCCCACAGATACGCAGTATTTT | CASTPPTDTQYF